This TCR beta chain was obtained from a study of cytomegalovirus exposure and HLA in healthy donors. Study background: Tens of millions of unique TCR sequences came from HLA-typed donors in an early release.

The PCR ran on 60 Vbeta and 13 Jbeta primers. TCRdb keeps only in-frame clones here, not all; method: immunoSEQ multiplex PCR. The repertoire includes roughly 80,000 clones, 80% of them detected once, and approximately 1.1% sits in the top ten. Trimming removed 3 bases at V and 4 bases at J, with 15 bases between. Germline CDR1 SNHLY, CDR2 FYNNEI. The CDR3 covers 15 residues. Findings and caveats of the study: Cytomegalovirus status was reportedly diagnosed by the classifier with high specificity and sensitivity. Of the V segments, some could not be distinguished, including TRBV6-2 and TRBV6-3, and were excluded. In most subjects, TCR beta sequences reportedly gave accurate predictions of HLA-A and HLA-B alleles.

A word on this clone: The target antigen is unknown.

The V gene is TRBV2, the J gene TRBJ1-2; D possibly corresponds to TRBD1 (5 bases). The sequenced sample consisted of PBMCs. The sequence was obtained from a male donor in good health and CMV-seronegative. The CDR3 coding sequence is TGTGCCAGCAGTGAGAGGCAGGGCCCTATCTATGGCTACACCTTC. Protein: CASSERQGPIYGYTF.